What follows describes a single T cell receptor (beta chain). Unmatched junction bases numbered 8, after V lost 1 base and J lost 4 bases. Germline-derived CDR1 and CDR2 are SGHDN and FVKESK. The CDR3 spans 17 residues. Produced via immunoSEQ multiplex PCR; TCRdb's table is partial and in-frame only. Seen here are about 160,000 clones, around 81% observed once, and the top ten hold around 6%. The sample belongs to a study of blood T cell repertoires in COVID-19. V gene TRBV14 combines with J gene TRBJ2-1; 9 nucleotides align to TRBD2. Sequenced sample: PBMCs or T cells enriched from blood (not recorded which). This sequence was found in a man in his forties who had recovered from COVID-19. CDR3 sequence: CASSQVDLAGPYNEQFF. Written as DNA, the CDR3 is TGTGCCAGCAGCCAAGTCGACCTAGCGGGGCCTTACAATGAGCAGTTCTTC.